The rows below give T cell receptor beta chains drawn from one sample of a study of shared clonotypes between healthy human individuals. Data came from immunoSEQ multiplex PCR; TCRdb stores just in-frame clones and leaves some out. The data contain 1.5 million to 2.5 million clones, around 96% of them singletons. Material: naive CD8+ T cells sorted from blood. The source of these receptors is a man aged 18 to 35 in good health. Each CDR3 is given with its conserved first and last residue. Expanded clones are given a class, and other clones once, few, many or no size at all.

TRBV6-4,15,-,TRBJ2-3,CASSALAGSTDTQYF
TRBV28,15,-,TRBJ1-3,CASRTYRDSGNTIYF
TRBV11-2,15,-,TRBJ2-7,CASSLEDSGPYEQYF
TRBV29-1,13,-,TRBJ2-3,CSVSRQGPDTQYF
TRBV7-2,16,-,TRBJ2-1,CASSLVGGSSYNEQFF
TRBV6-5,16,-,TRBJ1-1,CASSYSTGDRNTEAFF
TRBV4-2,16,-,TRBJ2-6,CASSQGAGRGANVLTF
TRBV5-1,14,-,TRBJ2-3,CASSLGDSTDTQYF
TRBV27,14,-,TRBJ2-7,CASSLMDNSYEQYF
TRBV5-5,15,-,TRBJ1-2,CASSLGAGTGEGNTF
TRBV5-4,14,-,TRBJ2-7,CASSWDLGSYEQYF
TRBV30,16,-,TRBJ1-6,CAWSVDSLSYNSPLHF
TRBV4-2,13,-,TRBJ1-5,CASSQEVDQPQHF
TRBV30,15,-,TRBJ2-5,CAWSVIGSPRETQYF
TRBV2,15,-,TRBJ2-7,CASSEEASGDYEQYF
TRBV21-1,10,-,TRBJ2-1,CAGRRRGQFF
TRBV6-1,15,once,TRBJ2-7,CASSHRGGASYEQYF
TRBV11-2,15,-,TRBJ2-7,CASTGDVGASYEQYF
TRBV6-1,17,-,TRBJ2-1,CASSERGWDMSYNEQFF
TRBV28,13,-,TRBJ1-2,CASSPAEVGGYTF
TRBV13,14,-,TRBJ2-7,CASSLGGGAYEQYF
TRBV9,17,once,TRBJ2-3,CASSVENLAGGTDTQYF
TRBV5-6,11,-,TRBJ2-5,CASSYRETQYF
TRBV28,13,-,TRBJ1-1,CASSSSGETEAFF
TRBV9,15,-,TRBJ1-4,CASSPNGADNEKLFF
TRBV13,15,-,TRBJ2-7,CASSPAGQGIDEQYF
TRBV30,13,-,TRBJ1-1,CAWSAPGLSEAFF
TRBV5-4,15,-,TRBJ2-2,CASSLGWVEGGELFF
TRBV27,16,once,TRBJ2-3,CASNPGAGVSTDTQYF
TRBV5-4,12,-,TRBJ2-1,CASSLGAIEQFF
TRBV18,18,-,TRBJ2-7,CASSPNPPYTVAGYEQYF
TRBV4-1,16,-,TRBJ2-6,CASSQVGFSGANVLTF
TRBV15,15,-,TRBJ1-3,CATSREAGSGNTIYF
TRBV6-5,16,-,TRBJ2-5,CASSYSTVGHQETQYF
TRBV6-5,15,-,TRBJ1-2,CASSYGDTSSYGYTF
TRBV6-5,14,once,TRBJ2-1,CASGLRDVNNEQFF
TRBV2,17,-,TRBJ1-4,CASSEALRQTTNEKLFF